This TCR beta chain was obtained from a study of CD8+CD57+ T cells in acquired aplastic anemia. Overall study results and limits: Around 29 CD8+ CDR3 sequences were shared between patients and controls.

Comment on this clonotype: As yet, its antigen is unknown.

Profiling that covered TCR beta VDJ and CDR3 relied on genomic DNA as its template. A single record per CDR3 protein comes from TCRdb applying MiXCR to the reads. There are fewer than 200,000 distinct CDR3 sequences in the sample; approximately 44% occur only once, and 0.8% to 1.1% lies in the top ten. The CDR3 is 14 residues long. With 6 bases removed from V and 7 bases from J, the gap between germline ends came to 18 bases. The germline gives CDR1 SQVTM, CDR2 ANQGSEA. The TCR was taken from a human donor in good health. The sample taken for sequencing was sorted CD4+, CD8+, or CD8+CD57+ T cells (not recorded which) from PBMCs. The chain combines TRBV29-1 with TRBJ1-4; D call uncertain. The CDR3 coding sequence is TGCAGCGTCCTCTGGTCAGCAGAGCCTGAAAAACTGTTTTTT. It specifies CSVLWSAEPEKLFF. Looking up the rest from reference TRBV29-1 and TRBJ1-4 gives the full variable domain: SAVISQKPSRDICQRGTSLTIQCQVDSQVTMMFWYRQQPGQSLTLIATANQGSEATYESGFVIDKFPISRPNLTFSTLTVSNMSPEDSSIYLCSVLWSAEPEKLFFGSGTQLSVL.